Shown below are 2 T cell receptor beta chains from a single sample sequenced in a study of identical twins. A single record per CDR3 protein comes from TCRdb applying MiXCR to the 5' RACE reads. This sample carries approximately 670,000 distinct CDR3 sequences, roughly 6% of them seen once, and the ten largest clones take roughly 1.8%. The sample was naive T cells sorted from blood. These receptors all come from a man between 18 and 35 years old in good health.

This clonotype was seen a few times. This chain uses TRBV6-1 with TRBJ1-5; D is possibly TRBD1 (5 bases). CDR3 length: 14 amino acids. Germline V gene data show CDR1 as MNHNS and CDR2 as SASEGT. Trimming shortened V by 4 bases and J by 4 bases, and 11 bases separated the two germline ends. The CDR3 here is CASSGGGTNQPQHF. The CDR3 bases are TGTGCCAGCAGTGGGGGGGGAACAAATCAGCCCCAGCATTTT.

This clonotype was recorded at least ten times. This chain connects TRBV12-3 or TRBV12-4 to TRBJ1-5; TRBD1 matches 7 bases. V was pared by 5 bases and J by 0 bases, with 4 bases of the junction left unmatched. This CDR3 is 15 amino acids long. The CDR3 region has the DNA TGTGCCAGCAGTCCCGACAGGGCTAGCAATCAGCCCCAGCATTTT. Amino acid sequence: CASSPDRASNQPQHF.